The T cell receptor beta chain described here comes from a study of blood T cell repertoires in COVID-19. The wider study: Acute and convalescent COVID-19 specimens originated in the United States, Italy and Spain.

V was pared by 1 base and J by 7 bases, with 7 bases of the junction left unmatched. Germline V CDR1 and CDR2: LGHNA, YNFKEQ. The CDR3 has 15 amino acids. The authors' processing: The authors estimated nucleated cell counts from reference gene primer amplification. Here immunoSEQ multiplex PCR was the method, and the copy in TCRdb shows in-frame clones only, minus some. V and J calls and clone size come straight from that table; D and trimming were deduced from the DNA. The sample has about 76,000 clones, 88% seen once. The V and J genes are TRBV4-2 and TRBJ2-1; 7 bases map to TRBD2. Sequenced material: peripheral blood. The sequence derives from a man aged 50 to 60 with active COVID-19. As DNA, the CDR3 is TGTGCCAGCAGCCAAGGAGGAGGTAGCGGGAATGAGCAGTTCTTC. Translated: CASSQGGGSGNEQFF.